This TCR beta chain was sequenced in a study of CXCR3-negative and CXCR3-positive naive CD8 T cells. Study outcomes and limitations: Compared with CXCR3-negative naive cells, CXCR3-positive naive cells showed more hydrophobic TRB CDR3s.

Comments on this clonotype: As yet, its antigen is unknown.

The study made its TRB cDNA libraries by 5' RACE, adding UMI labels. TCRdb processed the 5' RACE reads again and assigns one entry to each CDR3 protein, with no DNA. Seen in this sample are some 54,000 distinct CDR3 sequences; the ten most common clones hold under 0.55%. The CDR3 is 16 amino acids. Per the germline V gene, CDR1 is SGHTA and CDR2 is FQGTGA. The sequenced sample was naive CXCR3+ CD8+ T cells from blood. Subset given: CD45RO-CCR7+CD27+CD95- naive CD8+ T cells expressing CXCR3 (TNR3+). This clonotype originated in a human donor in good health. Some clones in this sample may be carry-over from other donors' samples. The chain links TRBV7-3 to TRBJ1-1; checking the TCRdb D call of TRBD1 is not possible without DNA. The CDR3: CASSAETGALNTEAFF. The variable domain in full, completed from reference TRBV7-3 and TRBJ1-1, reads GAGVSQTPSNKVTEKGKYVELRCDPISGHTALYWYRQSLGQGPEFLIYFQGTGAADDSGLPNDRFFAVRPEGSVSTLKIQRTERGDSAVYLCASSAETGALNTEAFFGQGTRLTVV.